This TCR beta chain emerged from a study of T cells in Graves' hyperthyroidism and ophthalmopathy (dated by TCRdb to about 2019). Looking at the study overall: Peripheral blood samples were taken at initial diagnosis, before any treatment was given. TCR V-J signatures able to tell the groups apart were searched for in a discovery cohort of approximately 95 patients, of whom 40 to 45 had Graves' ophthalmopathy and about 60 had stable Graves' hyperthyroidism. Whether ophthalmopathy could be predicted prospectively was tested in an independent validation cohort made up of roughly 19 hyperthyroidism patients plus 17 patients who later progressed to ophthalmopathy. For training and testing, the 100 patients in the discovery cohort were randomly divided in a 7:3 ratio. In roughly six Graves' hyperthyroidism patients, the study also compared T-cell repertoires from thyroid tissue with T-cell repertoires from blood. Following sampling, methimazole starting at 30 mg daily was given to hyperthyroidism patients, and high-dose intravenous methylprednisolone was given to ophthalmopathy patients. TCR Vbeta CDR3 sequencing of 135 peripheral blood samples (approximately 44 ophthalmopathy, roughly 74 hyperthyroidism and some 17 progressor patients) is reported in the paper.

From the germline V gene, CDR1 is MDHEN and CDR2 is SYDVKM. The germline ends are 10 bases apart after V is trimmed by 4 bases and J by 1 base. Measured from the cysteine to the phenylalanine, the CDR3 is 14 residues long. This entry keeps only the CDR3 DNA: 42 bases, framed from base 1. The sample holds many counts of this clonotype. Its specific antigen is unknown. One base away there is no much larger clone; base qualities are not given. The TCR beta CDR3 regions were amplified from the RNA transcripts. For the first round of RT-PCR on the TCR CDR3, the HTBI primer set was used together with the Qiagen OneStep RT-PCR kit. A second multiplex PCR round built the libraries, followed by size selection and purification. The libraries were sequenced on an Illumina HiSeq2000 using paired-end 100 bp reads. From the authors' description of their analysis: SOAPnuke was used to process the raw data, removing reads that contained adapters or uncalled bases, had a mean Phred below 15, or lacked an exact match to the constant primer or identifier. COPE v1.2.5 was used to merge the high-quality paired reads, and each unique nucleotide sequence was defined as a clonotype. Clonotypes were aligned to IMGT TRBV, TRBD and TRBJ reference segments using MiTCR v1.1. Analysis was restricted to V-J combinations with a frequency above 0.0001, which covered over 98% of repertoires. A TCS score was defined as the ratio of F50 (clonal expansion) to E x V (chaos), with BLOSUM62-based TCRdist applied between CDR3 peptides within each V-J. Welch's t-statistics and random forest reduced around 510 V-J features to 13, which were used in a naive Bayes classifier (R e1071). The public reads were run again by TCRdb, first through fastp at Q25 and then through MiXCR, and only productive beta chains were kept. Each CDR3 protein appears once, grouped with its most common genes and DNA. The V and J calls follow TCRdb's processing rather than the paper's. The sample includes roughly 300,000 distinct CDR3 sequences, with about 20% observed a single time. Approximately 49% of the sample is held by the ten biggest clonotypes.

Stable Graves' hyperthyroidism was defined as the absence of progression to ophthalmopathy over 18 months of follow-up. Hyperthyroidism patients were newly diagnosed, with disease duration under 2 months, and aged 18 to 65 years. Patients with uncontrolled infections, other autoimmune diseases, pregnancy or lactation were excluded. Diagnoses were based on clinical symptoms, serum thyroxine and TRAb, thyroid ultrasound and orbital computed tomography. Ficoll-Paque density gradient centrifugation was used to isolate PBMCs from 8.5 to 10 ml of fresh peripheral blood. Trizol reagent was used to extract total RNA, and RNA quality was then checked on an Agilent 2100 Bioanalyzer. The full study reports these points: Most expanded thyroid clonotypes (frequency above 0.001) were also detected in blood, a finding suggesting that blood repertoires may reflect thyroid immune responses. In cross-validation, a model built on a 13 V-J signature told ophthalmopathy apart from stable hyperthyroidism with approximately 90% sensitivity and roughly 82% specificity, and in testing the same model reached 80%/75%. In validation, the model predicted progression to ophthalmopathy a median of approximately 6.6 months before onset, with 70% to 71% sensitivity and about 72% specificity. Sample size was not statistically predetermined, and blinding of investigators to group allocation was not performed.

Sequences were obtained from blood. The chain is made from TRBV28 and TRBJ2-5; the D gene assignment is ambiguous. This sequence originates from a woman aged 45-59 years with Graves' hyperthyroidism. The CDR3 here reads CASSSLLSQETQYF. The DNA is as follows: TGTGCCAGCAGTTCCCTTTTAAGCCAAGAGACCCAGTACTTC.